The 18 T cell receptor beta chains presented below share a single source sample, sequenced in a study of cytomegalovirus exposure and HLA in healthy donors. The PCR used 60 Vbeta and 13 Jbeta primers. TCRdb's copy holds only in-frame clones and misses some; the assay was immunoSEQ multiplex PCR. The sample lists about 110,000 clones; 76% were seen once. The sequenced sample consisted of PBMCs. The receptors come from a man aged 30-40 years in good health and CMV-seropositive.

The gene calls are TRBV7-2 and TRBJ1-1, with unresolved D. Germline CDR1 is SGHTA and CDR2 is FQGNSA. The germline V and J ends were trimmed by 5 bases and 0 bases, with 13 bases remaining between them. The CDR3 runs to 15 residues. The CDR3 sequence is CASSPPGGLNTEAFF. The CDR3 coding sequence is TGTGCCAGCAGCCCGCCCGGAGGTCTGAACACTGAAGCTTTCTTT. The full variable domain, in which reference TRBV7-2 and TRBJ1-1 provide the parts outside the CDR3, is GAGVSQSPSNKVTEKGKDVELRCDPISGHTALYWYRQSLGQGLEFLIYFQGNSAPDKSGLPSDRFSAERTGGSVSTLTIQRTQQEDSAVYLCASSPPGGLNTEAFFGQGTRLTVV.

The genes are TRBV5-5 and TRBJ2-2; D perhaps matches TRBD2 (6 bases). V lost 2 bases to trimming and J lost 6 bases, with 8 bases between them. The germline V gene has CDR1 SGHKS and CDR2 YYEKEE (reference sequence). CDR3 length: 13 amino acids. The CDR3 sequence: CASSFAGPGELFF. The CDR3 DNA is TGTGCCAGCAGCTTCGCGGGGCCCGGGGAGCTGTTTTTT.

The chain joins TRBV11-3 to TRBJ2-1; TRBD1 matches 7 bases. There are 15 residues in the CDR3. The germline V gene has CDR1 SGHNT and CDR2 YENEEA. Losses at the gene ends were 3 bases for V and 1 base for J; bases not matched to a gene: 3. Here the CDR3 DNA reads TGTGCCAGCAGCTTTACAGGGGTATCCTACAATGAGCAGTTCTTC. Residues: CASSFTGVSYNEQFF.

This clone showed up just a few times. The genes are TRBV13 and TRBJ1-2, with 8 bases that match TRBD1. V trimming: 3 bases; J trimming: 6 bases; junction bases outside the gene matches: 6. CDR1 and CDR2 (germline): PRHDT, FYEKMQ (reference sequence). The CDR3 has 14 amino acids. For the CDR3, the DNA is TGTGCCAGCAGCTTCGCTGACAGGGGACATGGCTACACCTTC. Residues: CASSFADRGHGYTF.

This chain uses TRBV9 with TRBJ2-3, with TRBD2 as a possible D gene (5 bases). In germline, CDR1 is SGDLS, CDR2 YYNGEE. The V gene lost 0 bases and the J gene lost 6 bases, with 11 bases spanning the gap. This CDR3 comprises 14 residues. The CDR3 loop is CASSVEEREDTQYF. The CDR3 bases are TGTGCCAGCAGCGTAGAGGAAAGGGAGGATACGCAGTATTTT.

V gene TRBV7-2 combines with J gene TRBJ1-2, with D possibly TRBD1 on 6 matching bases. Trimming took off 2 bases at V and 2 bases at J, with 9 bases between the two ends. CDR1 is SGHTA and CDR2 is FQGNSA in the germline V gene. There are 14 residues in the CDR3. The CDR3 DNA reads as TGTGCCAGCAGCTTATACAGGGAAAACTATGGCTACACCTTC. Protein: CASSLYRENYGYTF.

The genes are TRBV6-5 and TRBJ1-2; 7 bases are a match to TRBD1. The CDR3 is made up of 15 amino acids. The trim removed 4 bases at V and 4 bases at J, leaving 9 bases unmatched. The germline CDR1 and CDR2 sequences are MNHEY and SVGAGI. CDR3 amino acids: CASSWDSGKVYGYTF. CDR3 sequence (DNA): TGTGCCAGCAGTTGGGACAGTGGGAAGGTCTATGGCTACACCTTC.

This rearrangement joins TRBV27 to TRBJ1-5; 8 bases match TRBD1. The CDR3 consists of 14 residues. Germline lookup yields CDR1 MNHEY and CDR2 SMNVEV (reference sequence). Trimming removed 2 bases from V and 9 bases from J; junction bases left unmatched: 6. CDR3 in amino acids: CASSLETGEGPQHF. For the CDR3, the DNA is TGTGCCAGCAGTTTAGAGACAGGGGAGGGGCCCCAGCATTTT.

Here the CDR3 reads CASGPRGGNQPQHF. In DNA, the CDR3 is TGTGCCAGCGGGCCCAGGGGTGGCAATCAGCCCCAGCATTTT. The gene calls are TRBV2 and TRBJ1-5; the D gene is possibly TRBD1 (6 bases). Trimming removed 8 bases at V and 2 bases at J, with 13 bases between. Germline-derived CDR1 and CDR2 are SNHLY and FYNNEI. The CDR3 is 14 residues long.

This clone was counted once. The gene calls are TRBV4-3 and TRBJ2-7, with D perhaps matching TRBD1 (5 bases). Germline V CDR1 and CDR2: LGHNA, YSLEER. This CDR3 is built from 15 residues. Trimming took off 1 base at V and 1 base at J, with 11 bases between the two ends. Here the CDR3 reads CASSQGAAGSYEQYF. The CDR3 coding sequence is TGCGCCAGCAGCCAAGGAGCTGCAGGGTCCTACGAGCAGTACTTC.

The chain's CDR3 is CASSWGLAGRYNEQFF. CDR3 sequence (DNA): TGTGCCAGCAGTTGGGGACTAGCGGGTCGATACAATGAGCAGTTCTTC. The chain uses TRBV28 and TRBJ2-1, with 12 bases that match TRBD2. Germline-derived CDR1 and CDR2 are MDHEN and SYDVKM. This CDR3 is built from 16 residues. Unmatched junction bases numbered 5, after V lost 4 bases and J lost 4 bases.

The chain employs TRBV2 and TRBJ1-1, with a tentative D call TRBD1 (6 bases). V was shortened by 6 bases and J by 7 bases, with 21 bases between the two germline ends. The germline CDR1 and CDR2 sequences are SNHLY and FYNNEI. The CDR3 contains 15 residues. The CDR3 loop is CASSTWGPPTVEAFF. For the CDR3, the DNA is TGTGCCAGCAGCACCTGGGGGCCCCCGACGGTTGAAGCTTTCTTT.

DNA for the CDR3: TGCGCCAGCAGGTCGCCGGACAGGAATAATTCACCCCTCCACTTT. This encodes CASRSPDRNNSPLHF. This chain joins TRBV5-1 and TRBJ1-6; TRBD1 agrees at 7 bases. The germline V gene encodes CDR1 SGHRS and CDR2 YFSETQ. After removal of 5 bases from V and 5 bases from J, the junction contained 7 bases not matched to a gene. The CDR3 totals 15 residues.

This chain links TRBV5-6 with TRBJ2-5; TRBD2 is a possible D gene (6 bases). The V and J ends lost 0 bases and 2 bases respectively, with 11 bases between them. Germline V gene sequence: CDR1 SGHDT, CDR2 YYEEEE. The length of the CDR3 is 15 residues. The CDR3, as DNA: TGTGCCAGCAGCTTGGTCTGGACTACGCAAGAGACCCAGTACTTC. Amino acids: CASSLVWTTQETQYF.

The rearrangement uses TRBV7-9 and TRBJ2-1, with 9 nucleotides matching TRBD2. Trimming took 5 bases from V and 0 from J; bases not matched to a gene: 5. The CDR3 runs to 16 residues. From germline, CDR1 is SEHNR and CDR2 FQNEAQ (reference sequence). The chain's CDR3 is CASSPTSGYSYNEQFF. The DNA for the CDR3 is TGTGCCAGCAGCCCCACTAGCGGGTACTCCTACAATGAGCAGTTCTTC.

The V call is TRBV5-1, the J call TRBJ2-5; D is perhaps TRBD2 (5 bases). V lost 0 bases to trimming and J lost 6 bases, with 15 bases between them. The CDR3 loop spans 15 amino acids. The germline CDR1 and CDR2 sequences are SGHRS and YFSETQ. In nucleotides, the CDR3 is TGCGCCAGCAGCTTGGATCAGATCCGGGGTCAGACCCAGTACTTC. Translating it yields CASSLDQIRGQTQYF.

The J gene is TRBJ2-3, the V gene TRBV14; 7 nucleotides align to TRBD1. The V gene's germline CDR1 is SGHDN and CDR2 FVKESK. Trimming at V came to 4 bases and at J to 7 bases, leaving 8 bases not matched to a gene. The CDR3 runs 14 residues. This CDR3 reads CASSPSRGPNTQYF. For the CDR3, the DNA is TGTGCCAGCAGCCCCTCGAGGGGGCCAAATACGCAGTATTTT.

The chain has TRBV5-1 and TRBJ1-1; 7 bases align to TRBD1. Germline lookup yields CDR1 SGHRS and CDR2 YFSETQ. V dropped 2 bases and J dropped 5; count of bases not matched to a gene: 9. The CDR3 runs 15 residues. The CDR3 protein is CASSLRGPGETEAFF. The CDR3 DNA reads TGCGCCAGCAGCTTAAGGGGGCCCGGGGAGACTGAAGCTTTCTTT.